This T cell receptor (beta chain) is drawn from a study of patients and donors after allogeneic stem cell transplantation. MiXCR, run by TCRdb on the RT-PCR reads, gives a single entry per CDR3 protein. This table holds about a million distinct CDR3 sequences, over 15% found once. Germline V lookup: CDR1 DFQATT, CDR2 SNEGSKA (reference sequence). The CDR3 extends over 13 amino acids. Trimming cost V 6 bases and J 5 bases, with 16 bases left between them. The chain has TRBV20-1 and TRBJ1-1, with D tentatively TRBD1 (5 bases). Sequencing input: blood, either unsorted or a sorted T cell fraction (not recorded which). The sequence was collected from a human donor who was either an allogeneic HSCT recipient or a stem cell or donor lymphocyte infusion donor (not recorded which). It is not recorded whose cells these are; they may come from a transplant donor. CDR3 amino acids: CSASRSGGTEAFF. The CDR3 nucleotides read TGCAGTGCCTCCCGTTCGGGGGGAACTGAAGCTTTCTTT.